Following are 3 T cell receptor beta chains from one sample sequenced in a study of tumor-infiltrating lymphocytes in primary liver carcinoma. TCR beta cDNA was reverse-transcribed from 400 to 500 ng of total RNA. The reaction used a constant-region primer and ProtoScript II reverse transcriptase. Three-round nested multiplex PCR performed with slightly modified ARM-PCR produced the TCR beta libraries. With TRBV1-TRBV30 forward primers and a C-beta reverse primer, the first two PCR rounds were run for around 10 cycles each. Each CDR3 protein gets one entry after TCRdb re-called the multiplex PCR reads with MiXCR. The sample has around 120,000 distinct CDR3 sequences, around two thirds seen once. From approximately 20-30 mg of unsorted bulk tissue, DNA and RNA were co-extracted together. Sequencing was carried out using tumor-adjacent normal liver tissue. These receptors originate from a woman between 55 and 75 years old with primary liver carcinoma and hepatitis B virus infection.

The CDR3 sequence: CASSLLARNYDEQFF. In DNA, the CDR3 is TGTGCCAGCAGCTTACTAGCGAGGAATTACGATGAGCAGTTCTTC. This chain uses TRBV11-3 with TRBJ2-1; perhaps TRBD2 as D (6 bases). This CDR3 spans 15 amino acids. Between the trimmed V and J ends, which lost 2 bases and 8 bases, there was a span of 16 bases. Germline lookup yields CDR1 SGHNT and CDR2 YENEEA. The entire variable domain, with the rest obtained from reference TRBV11-3 and TRBJ2-1, is as follows: EAGVVQSPRYKIIEKKQPVAFWCNPISGHNTLYWYLQNLGQGPELLIRYENEEAVDDSQLPKDRFSAERLKGVDSTLKIQPAELGDSAVYLCASSLLARNYDEQFFGPGTRLTVL.

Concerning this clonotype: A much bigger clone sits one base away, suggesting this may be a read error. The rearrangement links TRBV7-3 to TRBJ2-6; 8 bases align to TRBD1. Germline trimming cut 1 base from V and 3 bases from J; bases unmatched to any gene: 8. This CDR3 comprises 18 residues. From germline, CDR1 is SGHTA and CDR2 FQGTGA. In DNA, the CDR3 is TGTGCCAGCAGCTTAATGGTCCAGGGGGCAAGTGGGGCCAACGTCCTGACTTTC. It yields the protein CASSLMVQGASGANVLTF. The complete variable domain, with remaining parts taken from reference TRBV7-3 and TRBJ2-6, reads GAGVSQTPSNKVTEKGKYVELRCDPISGHTALYWYRQSLGQGPEFLIYFQGTGAADDSGLPNDRFFAVRPEGSVSTLKIQRTERGDSAVYLCASSLMVQGASGANVLTFGAGSRLTVL.

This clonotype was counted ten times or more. CDR3 in DNA: TGTGCCAGCAGCCAAGAACGCGGAGGGGCCAACTATGGCTACACCTTC. Translation: CASSQERGGANYGYTF. The chain recombines TRBV4-2 with TRBJ1-2, with D tentatively TRBD1 (5 bases). V lost 0 bases to trimming and J lost 2 bases, with 13 bases between them. Germline V lookup: CDR1 LGHNA, CDR2 YNFKEQ. The CDR3 has 16 residues.